Each of the 13 T cell receptor beta chains below was sequenced from the same sample in a study of neurological immune-mediated disorders. Via MiXCR, TCRdb re-called the 5' RACE reads, giving one row per CDR3 protein. The sample includes some 70,000 distinct CDR3 sequences, 3% to 3.5% of them seen just once. The sample consisted of PBMCs. The receptors stem from a man aged 40-50 years with multiple sclerosis.

This clonotype was counted ten times or more. The J gene is TRBJ2-2, the V gene TRBV5-1; perhaps TRBD1 as D (7 bases). The germline V gene encodes CDR1 SGHRS and CDR2 YFSETQ. The V end lost 4 bases, the J end lost 4 bases, and 11 bases lay between the germline ends. The CDR3 extends over 14 amino acids. The CDR3 sequence: CASSAGQFTGELFF. In DNA form, the CDR3 reads TGCGCCAGCAGCGCGGGACAGTTCACCGGGGAGCTGTTTTTT.

The chain recombines TRBV27 with TRBJ2-3; 7 bases match TRBD1. The CDR3 length is 17 residues. The J segment lost 4 bases and the V segment lost 5 bases, leaving 15 bases of the junction unmatched. Germline V gene sequence: CDR1 MNHEY, CDR2 SMNVEV (reference sequence). CDR3 residues: CASSGTVANLWADTQYF. The DNA for the CDR3 is TGTGCCAGCAGTGGGACAGTCGCGAATCTTTGGGCAGATACGCAGTATTTT.

This clonotype was counted many times. J is TRBJ2-4 and V is TRBV7-9; tentatively, D is TRBD2 (5 bases). CDR1 is SEHNR, CDR2 FQNEAQ, per germline (reference sequence). Trimming cost V 5 bases and J 2 bases, with 13 bases left between them. The CDR3 totals 15 residues. CDR3 sequence (DNA): TGTGCCAGCAGCCGAGCGGCTTTTTCCAAAAACATTCAGTACTTC. It codes for CASSRAAFSKNIQYF. Supplemented by reference TRBV7-9 and TRBJ2-4, the full variable domain reads DTGVSQNPRHKITKRGQNVTFRCDPISEHNRLYWYRQTLGQGPEFLTYFQNEAQLEKSRLLSDRFSAERPKGSFSTLEIQRTEQGDSAMYLCASSRAAFSKNIQYFGAGTRLSVL.

This clonotype was seen at least ten times. The J gene is TRBJ1-4, the V gene TRBV20-1; perhaps TRBD1 as D (5 bases). There are 12 residues in the CDR3. V lost 3 bases, J lost 8 bases, and 10 bases lay in between. Germline CDR1 DFQATT, CDR2 SNEGSKA (reference sequence). The CDR3 region has the DNA TGCAGTGCTAGCCAGGGAGTGGAAAAACTGTTTTTT. Translated, it gives CSASQGVEKLFF.

This clonotype showed up many times. V usage is TRBV3-1 and J usage is TRBJ1-1; D ambiguous. Deletions cut 4 bases from V and 1 base from J, with 13 bases between. Germline V gives CDR1 LGHDT, CDR2 YNNKEL (reference sequence). The length of the CDR3 is 15 residues. This CDR3 reads CASSRLDIGNTEAFF. The CDR3 DNA reads as TGTGCCAGCAGCCGCCTTGATATAGGGAACACTGAAGCTTTCTTT.

This clonotype was counted ten times or more. The J gene is TRBJ1-3, the V gene TRBV3-1; no reliable D call. The length of the CDR3 is 15 residues. Germline CDR1 LGHDT, CDR2 YNNKEL (reference sequence). Trimming took off 3 bases at V and 0 bases at J, with 9 bases between the two ends. In nucleotides, the CDR3 is TGTGCCAGCAGCCAGACTCCCGACTCTGGAAACACCATATATTTT. As protein: CASSQTPDSGNTIYF.

The sample holds many counts of this clonotype. This chain connects TRBV7-6 to TRBJ2-2; 14 bases are shared with TRBD2. Per the germline V gene, CDR1 is SGHVS and CDR2 is FNYEAQ. The CDR3 sequence is 15 residues long. J lost 7 bases, V lost 3 bases, and 1 base had no gene match. CDR3 DNA sequence: TGTGCCAGCAGCTTGGGACTAGCGGGAGACGGGGAGCTGTTTTTT. This encodes CASSLGLAGDGELFF.

This clonotype was seen repeatedly, ten times or more. The chain has TRBV20-1 and TRBJ1-1, with D maybe TRBD1 (6 bases). The CDR3 consists of 15 residues. Germline V gene lookup returns CDR1 DFQATT and CDR2 SNEGSKA (reference sequence). V was trimmed by 6 bases and J by 4 bases, leaving 21 bases between them. The CDR3 DNA reads as TGCAGTGCCACCAACCGGTTAGGGGGAAGCACTGAAGCTTTCTTT. Translating it yields CSATNRLGGSTEAFF.

This clonotype was picked up many times. The rearrangement links TRBV11-3 to TRBJ2-7; 9 nucleotides agree with TRBD1. The junction had 7 bases not matched to a gene; V was cut back by 7 bases and J by 3 bases. The germline V gene encodes CDR1 SGHNT and CDR2 YENEEA. CDR3 size: 14 residues. CDR3 in amino acids: CASTGTGTNYEQYF. CDR3 nucleotides: TGTGCCAGCACCGGGACAGGGACCAACTACGAGCAGTACTTC.

In the case of this clonotype: A much bigger clone sits one base away, suggesting this may be a read error. The rearrangement uses TRBV7-7 and TRBJ2-7; weak D call: TRBD2 (6 bases). This CDR3 region has 13 residues. Per germline, CDR1 SSHAT and CDR2 FNYEAQ (reference sequence). The germline V and J ends were trimmed by 2 bases and 7 bases, with 12 bases remaining between them. CDR3 in amino acids: CASSLMWGEEQYF. The CDR3 region has the DNA TGTGCCAGCAGCTTAATGTGGGGGGAAGAGCAGTACTTC.

This clonotype appeared many times. The chain employs TRBV6-4 and TRBJ2-2, with D possibly being TRBD1 or TRBD2 (6 bases each). The CDR3 has 14 residues. Germline V gene sequence: CDR1 MRHNA, CDR2 SNTAGT. The V and J ends lost 8 bases and 3 bases respectively, with 13 bases between them. The CDR3 reads CASSEGGDTGELFF. DNA for the CDR3: TGTGCCAGCTCCGAGGGGGGTGACACCGGGGAGCTGTTTTTT.

This clonotype was observed at least ten times. The gene calls are TRBV7-2 and TRBJ1-3; no clear D. This CDR3 region has 16 residues. V gave up 3 bases and J gave up 0 bases, with 12 bases separating them. Germline CDR1 SGHTA, CDR2 FQGNSA. Here the CDR3 reads CASSLAAAFSGNTIYF. The CDR3 DNA follows: TGTGCCAGCAGCTTGGCAGCCGCCTTCTCTGGAAACACCATATATTTT.

This clonotype appeared many times. V and J are TRBV2 and TRBJ2-5; 10 positions match TRBD2. The CDR3 consists of 14 residues. Trimming cost V 6 bases and J 3 bases; bases outside gene matches: 4. From germline, CDR1 is SNHLY and CDR2 FYNNEI. The CDR3 reads CASSWTSGEETQYF. The CDR3 DNA sequence: TGTGCCAGCAGCTGGACTAGCGGAGAAGAGACCCAGTACTTC.